The 19 T cell receptor beta chains reported below all come from one sample, sequenced in a study of siplizumab effects on memory and regulatory T cells. Sequencing used immunoSEQ multiplex PCR; TCRdb keeps in-frame clones, though not all of them. The table lists tens of thousands of clones, roughly nine tenths of them singletons. Sequencing was done on a sample of CD8+ T cells sorted from blood. These receptors originate from a human donor in good health.

The chain recombines TRBV19 with TRBJ1-1; no reliable D call. Trimming removed 1 base from V and 2 bases from J, with 8 bases in between. Germline V lookup: CDR1 LNHDA, CDR2 SQIVND (reference sequence). The CDR3 is 14 residues long. CDR3 nucleotide sequence: TGTGCCAGTAGTATAGGCTCGGGTAACACTGAAGCTTTCTTT. It is translated as CASSIGSGNTEAFF.

This clone showed up many times. The chain combines TRBV19 with TRBJ1-1; D unclear. V gave up 3 bases and J gave up 2 bases, with 10 bases separating them. Germline V gives CDR1 LNHDA, CDR2 SQIVND (reference sequence). The CDR3 runs to 14 residues. The CDR3 DNA sequence: TGTGCCAGTAGTATTCCAGGCCTAAACACTGAAGCTTTCTTT. This encodes CASSIPGLNTEAFF.

The chain joins TRBV9 to TRBJ2-3, with D unclear. Germline CDR1 reads SGDLS; CDR2 reads YYNGEE. V lost 2 bases and J lost 8, with 21 bases in between. This CDR3 spans 16 amino acids. CDR3 loop: CASSVSTRPHRGTQYF. The CDR3 bases are TGTGCCAGCAGCGTCTCCACAAGGCCTCACCGAGGTACGCAGTATTTT.

About this clone: The missing conserved phenylalanine or tryptophan at the end of this CDR3 makes a read error likely. The DNA is left out, because the CDR3 cannot be placed on it with certainty; the CDR3 is given as TCRdb lists it. The rearrangement joins TRBV2 to TRBJ2-3; no check of the table's D call, TRBD1, against the DNA was made. Counting both end residues, the CDR3 totals 10 amino acids. Per germline, CDR1 SNHLY and CDR2 FYNNEI. CDR3: CASPDGDREP.

This chain joins TRBV7-9 and TRBJ2-1; 8 bases are a match to TRBD1. V was clipped by 0 bases and J by 7 bases; unmatched bases: 5. CDR3 length: 15 amino acids. The V gene's germline CDR1 is SEHNR and CDR2 FQNEAQ (reference sequence). The CDR3, as DNA: TGTGCCAGCAGCTTAGCCAGGGGGCTAGCGAATGAGCAGTTCTTC. Amino acid sequence: CASSLARGLANEQFF.

This chain links TRBV7-9 with TRBJ1-5; 7 bases match TRBD1. The V gene's germline CDR1 is SEHNR and CDR2 FQNEAQ (reference sequence). This CDR3 spans 16 amino acids. J was trimmed by 2 bases and V by 3 bases; bases with no gene match: 7. The CDR3 here is CASSFGTGTGNQPQHF. The CDR3 DNA follows: TGTGCCAGCAGCTTCGGGACCGGGACAGGCAATCAGCCCCAGCATTTT.

The chain is built from TRBV14 and TRBJ2-7; 8 nucleotides line up with TRBD1. The CDR3 spans 14 residues. After removal of 4 bases from V and 1 base from J, the junction contained 3 bases not matched to a gene. The germline CDR1 and CDR2 sequences are SGHDN and FVKESK. CDR3 sequence: CASSRQGFSYEQYF. CDR3 nucleotides: TGTGCCAGCAGCCGACAGGGGTTTTCCTACGAGCAGTACTTC. Based on the CDR3 plus reference TRBV14 and TRBJ2-7, the full variable domain is EAGVTQFPSHSVIEKGQTVTLRCDPISGHDNLYWYRRVMGKEIKFLLHFVKESKQDESGMPNNRFLAERTGGTYSTLKVQPAELEDSGVYFCASSRQGFSYEQYFGPGTRLTVT.

The chain is built from TRBV11-2 and TRBJ2-6; D may be TRBD1 (5 bases). Germline lookup yields CDR1 SGHAT and CDR2 FQNNGV. V lost 5 bases and J lost 4, with 12 bases in between. CDR3 length: 15 amino acids. CDR3 DNA: TGTGCCAGCAGCCAGGGATGGGGCGGGGCCAACGTCCTGACTTTC. Translation: CASSQGWGGANVLTF.

The chain employs TRBV14 and TRBJ1-1, with D perhaps matching TRBD1 (5 bases). V was clipped by 1 base and J by 5 bases, with 5 bases between them. The germline CDR1 and CDR2 sequences are SGHDN and FVKESK. The CDR3 contains 12 residues. In nucleotides, the CDR3 is TGTGCCAGCAGCCAAGCAGGGACTGAAGCTTTCTTT. Protein sequence: CASSQAGTEAFF.

The chain employs TRBV7-8 and TRBJ1-2, with 9 bases lining up with TRBD1. The CDR3 totals 17 residues. The V gene end was trimmed by 1 base and the J gene end by 3 bases; junction bases not matched to a gene: 9. Per germline, CDR1 SGHVS and CDR2 FQNEAQ. The CDR3 DNA follows: TGTGCCAGCAGCTTAGTGATTTCGGGACAGGGAGACTATGGCTACACCTTC. This gives the protein CASSLVISGQGDYGYTF.

This chain uses TRBV27 with TRBJ2-5; D remains ambiguous. Trimming cost V 0 bases and J 0 bases, with 11 bases left between them. This CDR3 contains 16 residues. Germline lookup yields CDR1 MNHEY and CDR2 SMNVEV (reference sequence). CDR3 sequence reads: CASSLSGYPYQETQYF. In nucleotides, the CDR3 is TGTGCCAGCAGTTTATCGGGCTACCCGTACCAAGAGACCCAGTACTTC.

The genes are TRBV9 and TRBJ2-5; 12 bases fit TRBD2. CDR3 length: 17 residues. The germline gives CDR1 SGDLS, CDR2 YYNGEE. V was pared by 4 bases and J by 5 bases, with 12 bases of the junction left unmatched. For the CDR3, the DNA is TGTGCCAGCAGCCCCGGGCAACTAGCGGGAGGAGGGGAGACCCAGTACTTC. Its protein is CASSPGQLAGGGETQYF.

The V gene is TRBV5-4, the J gene TRBJ2-5; 7 bases line up with TRBD2. CDR1 is SGHNT, CDR2 YYREEE, per germline (reference sequence). This CDR3 contains 15 residues. The junction had 7 bases not matched to a gene; V was cut back by 0 bases and J by 5 bases. CDR3 region: CASSLGWLAEETQYF. The CDR3 DNA sequence: TGTGCCAGCAGCTTGGGGTGGCTAGCGGAGGAGACCCAGTACTTC.

J is TRBJ2-7 and V is TRBV29-1; either TRBD1 or TRBD2 may fit D (5 bases each). The CDR3 is 13 residues long. Per the germline V gene, CDR1 is SQVTM and CDR2 is ANQGSEA. V shed 7 bases and J shed 2 bases, with 15 bases lying between them. In nucleotides, the CDR3 is TGCAGCGCCTATGGGGGTGCGGCCTACGAGCAGTACTTC. The encoded protein is CSAYGGAAYEQYF.

V usage is TRBV6-1 and J usage is TRBJ1-4, with D possibly being TRBD1 (6 bases). In germline, CDR1 is MNHNS, CDR2 SASEGT. V gave up 6 bases and J gave up 5 bases, with 16 bases separating them. CDR3 size: 15 residues. CDR3 loop: CASREKQGPNEKLFF. The CDR3 region has the DNA TGTGCCAGCAGAGAGAAACAGGGCCCCAATGAAAAACTGTTTTTT.

This chain uses TRBV5-5 with TRBJ2-2; tentatively, D is TRBD2 (7 bases). Between the trimmed V and J ends, which lost 6 bases and 3 bases, there was a span of 18 bases. The CDR3 has 16 amino acids. CDR1 is SGHKS, CDR2 YYEKEE, per germline (reference sequence). The CDR3 DNA reads as TGTGCCAGCATCTGGGAGGGGGAGCGGGACACCGGGGAGCTGTTTTTT. Translated: CASIWEGERDTGELFF.

Only a few counts were recorded for this clone. The CDR3 is CASSPNTGELFF. In DNA form, the CDR3 reads TGTGCCAGCAGCCCAAACACCGGGGAGCTGTTTTTT. The chain recombines TRBV7-9 with TRBJ2-2, with no clear D. V was cut by 5 bases and J by 2 bases, with 3 bases left in between. The CDR3 extends over 12 amino acids. The germline gives CDR1 SEHNR, CDR2 FQNEAQ (reference sequence).

The V gene is TRBV19, the J gene TRBJ2-3; D remains ambiguous. Germline V gene data show CDR1 as LNHDA and CDR2 as SQIVND (reference sequence). The CDR3 is made up of 12 amino acids. V lost 4 bases and J 6 bases, leaving 8 bases between the germline ends. CDR3 coding DNA: TGTGCCAGTAGTAGCGCCTATGATACGCAGTATTTT. Its protein product is CASSSAYDTQYF.

This clone was counted once. This sequence joins TRBV7-6 and TRBJ2-5; 8 nucleotides match TRBD1. This CDR3 region has 14 residues. Germline loops: CDR1 SGHVS, CDR2 FNYEAQ. Unmatched junction bases numbered 2, after V lost 1 base and J lost 4 bases. The CDR3 reads CASSLGTGRETQYF. DNA of the CDR3: TGTGCCAGCAGCTTAGGGACAGGGAGAGAGACCCAGTACTTC.